These 23 T cell receptor beta chains were all obtained from the same sample, sequenced in a study of cytomegalovirus exposure and HLA in healthy donors. The primer mix had 60 Vbeta and 13 Jbeta primers. Here immunoSEQ multiplex PCR was the method, and the copy in TCRdb shows in-frame clones only, minus some. The top ten clones hold about 1.2% of a sample with roughly 190,000 clones, more than 75% of them seen once. Sequencing was done on a sample of PBMCs. The receptors originated from a man aged 30-40 years in good health and CMV-seronegative.

The table lists this clone with a few counts. The CDR3 DNA reads TGTGCCAGCAGTTTGCTAGGGGCGGGAATTACGCAGTATTTT. This gives the protein CASSLLGAGITQYF. The chain couples TRBV28 to TRBJ2-3; a possible D gene is TRBD2 (6 bases). With 3 bases removed from V and 8 bases from J, the gap between germline ends came to 15 bases. The CDR3 extends over 14 amino acids. Germline V gives CDR1 MDHEN, CDR2 SYDVKM.

The genes are TRBV4-1 and TRBJ1-6, with 10 positions matching TRBD1. Germline CDR1 reads MGHRA; CDR2 reads YSYEKL. The CDR3 loop spans 19 amino acids. V lost 2 bases and J lost 5; bases outside the gene matches: 12. In nucleotides, the CDR3 is TGCGCCAGCAGCCAACCCTTAACCATCGGGACAGGGGATAATTCACCCCTCCACTTT. Translation gives CASSQPLTIGTGDNSPLHF.

The chain carries TRBV19 and TRBJ2-3, with 13 bases lining up with TRBD2. The CDR3 runs to 17 residues. Germline values: CDR1 LNHDA, CDR2 SQIVND (reference sequence). V was pared by 7 bases and J by 3 bases, with 10 bases of the junction left unmatched. This CDR3 is CASKSLGLAGYTDTQYF. The CDR3 DNA follows: TGTGCCAGTAAATCTTTGGGACTAGCGGGATATACAGATACGCAGTATTTT.

The rearrangement links TRBV5-6 to TRBJ1-2, with TRBD1 matching over 7 bases. V lost 0 bases and J lost 3; bases outside the gene matches: 5. This CDR3 contains 15 residues. Germline V gene data show CDR1 as SGHDT and CDR2 as YYEEEE. The CDR3 protein is CASSLGGTAYYGYTF. For the CDR3, the DNA is TGTGCCAGCAGCTTGGGAGGGACAGCCTACTATGGCTACACCTTC.

This sequence joins TRBV9 and TRBJ2-5, with 7 nucleotides matching TRBD2. The end of the DNA is better explained by TRBJ2-7, so the J call may be wrong. CDR3 length: 17 amino acids. The germline V gene has CDR1 SGDLS and CDR2 YYNGEE. CDR3 in amino acids: CASSVDPGGAGRGEQYF. CDR3 DNA: TGTGCCAGCAGCGTCGACCCGGGTGGAGCGGGACGGGGCGAGCAGTACTTC.

This chain links TRBV6-1 with TRBJ2-7, with TRBD1 matching over 11 bases. CDR3 length: 14 residues. Germline V gives CDR1 MNHNS, CDR2 SASEGT. V gave up 3 bases and J gave up 5 bases; unmatched junction bases: 3. The CDR3 protein is CASSEGTGGHEQYF. CDR3 sequence (DNA): TGTGCCAGCAGTGAGGGGACAGGGGGACACGAGCAGTACTTC.

Turning to this clone: The junction does not match germline at one end; this may be a read error. The chain is built from TRBV28 and TRBJ2-6; maybe TRBD2 (6 bases). The CDR3 extends over 17 amino acids. Germline V gives CDR1 MDHEN, CDR2 SYDVKM. The CDR3 region is CASSLSWGDSGANGLTF. CDR3 in DNA: TGTGCCAGCAGTTTATCGTGGGGGGACTCTGGGGCCAACGGCCTGACTTTC.

The CDR3 protein is CASSQDGGGQPVPQHF. In DNA, the CDR3 is TGTGCCAGCAGCCAAGATGGAGGGGGCCAGCCAGTCCCCCAGCATTTT. This chain connects TRBV4-2 to TRBJ1-5; 7 bases map to TRBD1. V was pared by 0 bases and J by 10 bases, with 12 bases of the junction left unmatched. The length of the CDR3 is 16 residues. The germline V gene has CDR1 LGHNA and CDR2 YNFKEQ.

As for this clone: The junction does not match germline at one end; this may be a read error. The V gene is TRBV4-1, the J gene TRBJ1-5, with 8 bases matching TRBD1. The CDR3 covers 16 residues. Germline V gene data show CDR1 as MGHRA and CDR2 as YSYEKL. The CDR3 reads CASGQEGHRGGQPQHF. DNA of the CDR3: TGCGCCAGCGGCCAAGAGGGACACAGGGGGGGACAGCCCCAGCATTTT.

The chain uses TRBV7-6 and TRBJ1-1; D gene uncertain. Germline V CDR1 and CDR2: SGHVS, FNYEAQ. The germline V and J ends were trimmed by 1 base and 2 bases, with 8 bases remaining between them. The CDR3 totals 14 residues. CDR3 residues: CASSLGRANTEAFF. CDR3 in DNA: TGTGCCAGCAGCTTAGGGCGGGCCAACACTGAAGCTTTCTTT.

V is TRBV2 and J is TRBJ1-3; a weak D match, TRBD1 (5 bases). Germline values: CDR1 SNHLY, CDR2 FYNNEI. This CDR3 has 14 amino acids. V was cut by 7 bases and J by 0 bases, with 10 bases left in between. In nucleotides, the CDR3 is TGTGCCAGCAAGGAGGGGTCCTCTGGAAACACCATATATTTT. This encodes CASKEGSSGNTIYF.

This chain uses TRBV28 with TRBJ1-5, with D maybe TRBD1 (6 bases). Germline loops: CDR1 MDHEN, CDR2 SYDVKM. The CDR3 sequence is 18 residues long. Trimming took off 3 bases at V and 0 bases at J, with 18 bases between the two ends. The CDR3 protein is CASSFPDRTIYSNQPQHF. The CDR3 DNA reads TGTGCCAGCAGTTTTCCTGACAGGACGATCTATAGCAATCAGCCCCAGCATTTT.

CDR3 nucleotides: TGTGCCAGTAGTAGGCAACGGGCGGGGGGCACAGATACGCAGTATTTT. Amino acid sequence: CASSRQRAGGTDTQYF. The genes are TRBV19 and TRBJ2-3; TRBD2 agrees at 7 bases. Germline CDR1 and CDR2: LNHDA and SQIVND (reference sequence). Trimming took 4 bases from V and 1 from J; bases not matched to a gene: 8. The CDR3 loop spans 16 amino acids.

J is TRBJ2-3 and V is TRBV4-1; TRBD2 aligns across 13 bases. The CDR3 consists of 17 residues. V lost 8 bases to trimming and J lost 3 bases; unmatched junction nucleotides: 11. Germline CDR1 and CDR2: MGHRA and YSYEKL. The CDR3 DNA reads as TGCGCCAGCGCGAGGGGACTACTAGCGGGAGGGACAGATACGCAGTATTTT. Translating it yields CASARGLLAGGTDTQYF.

This sequence joins TRBV6-5 and TRBJ2-7; TRBD1 matches 9 bases. The CDR3 runs 13 residues. V shed 7 bases and J 7 bases; nucleotides not matched to a gene: 8. Germline CDR1 reads MNHEY; CDR2 reads SVGAGI. The CDR3 region is CASNPDRGLEQYF. In nucleotides, the CDR3 is TGTGCCAGCAACCCGGACAGGGGACTTGAGCAGTACTTC.

This clone was seen only a few times. In nucleotides, the CDR3 is TGTGCCAGCAGCCCCCGGACACAGTATGGCTACACCTTC. This translates into CASSPRTQYGYTF. This chain joins TRBV7-2 and TRBJ1-2, with a possible D match to TRBD1 (5 bases). CDR3 length: 13 amino acids. Germline CDR1 SGHTA, CDR2 FQGNSA. Trimming took off 5 bases at V and 5 bases at J, with 12 bases between the two ends.

In this sample, this clone turned up once. This chain connects TRBV9 to TRBJ1-1, with 7 bases identical to TRBD1. Unmatched junction bases numbered 6, after V lost 3 bases and J lost 4 bases. The germline V gene has CDR1 SGDLS and CDR2 YYNGEE. This CDR3 region has 14 residues. CDR3 in amino acids: CASSAAGGGTEAFF. In nucleotides, the CDR3 is TGTGCCAGCAGCGCGGCAGGGGGTGGCACTGAAGCTTTCTTT.

This chain connects TRBV27 to TRBJ1-6, with 7 positions matching TRBD1. V dropped 4 bases and J dropped 9; count of bases not matched to a gene: 6. Per germline, CDR1 MNHEY and CDR2 SMNVEV (reference sequence). This CDR3 comprises 14 residues. CDR3 sequence: CASSSGTAVSPLHF. CDR3 DNA sequence: TGTGCCAGCAGTTCCGGGACAGCAGTTTCACCCCTCCACTTT.

The V gene is TRBV6-1, the J gene TRBJ2-3; 9 nucleotides agree with TRBD1. This CDR3 has 14 residues. Germline-derived CDR1 and CDR2 are MNHNS and SASEGT. The V gene end was trimmed by 7 bases and the J gene end by 4 bases; junction bases not matched to a gene: 6. The CDR3 spells CASIRDRVPDTQYF. The CDR3 nucleotides read TGTGCCAGCATAAGGGACAGGGTCCCAGATACGCAGTATTTT.

The V call is TRBV5-5, the J call TRBJ1-1; 10 bases are shared with TRBD1. CDR3 length: 15 residues. CDR1 is SGHKS and CDR2 is YYEKEE in the germline V gene (reference sequence). After removal of 4 bases from V and 6 bases from J, the junction contained 9 bases not matched to a gene. The CDR3 protein is CASSGAGTGASEAFF. The CDR3, as DNA: TGTGCCAGCAGCGGCGCAGGGACAGGGGCTTCTGAAGCTTTCTTT.

The V gene is TRBV9, the J gene TRBJ2-7, with 8 bases matching TRBD1. V shed 2 bases and J 3 bases; nucleotides not matched to a gene: 4. The V gene's germline CDR1 is SGDLS and CDR2 YYNGEE. The CDR3 spans 14 residues. The chain's CDR3 is CASSVTGTGYEQYF. CDR3 nucleotide sequence: TGTGCCAGCAGCGTCACCGGGACAGGCTACGAGCAGTACTTC.

The rearrangement uses TRBV10-3 and TRBJ2-1, with D possibly TRBD2 on 6 matching bases. This CDR3 is 15 amino acids long. The V and J ends lost 0 bases and 1 base respectively, with 7 bases between them. The germline CDR1 and CDR2 sequences are ENHRY and SYGVKD. The CDR3 region is CAISESGGSYNEQFF. CDR3 DNA sequence: TGTGCCATCAGTGAGTCAGGAGGGTCCTACAATGAGCAGTTCTTC.

The V and J genes are TRBV30 and TRBJ2-7, with 7 bases fitting TRBD2. Germline CDR1 and CDR2: GTSNPN and SVGIG (reference sequence). The CDR3 runs 14 residues. The V segment lost 3 bases and the J segment 3 bases; nucleotides outside the gene matches: 8. The DNA for the CDR3 is TGTGCCTGGAGCAGCGGGATTAGCTACTACGAGCAGTACTTC. This translates into CAWSSGISYYEQYF.